Included here is one T cell receptor beta chain sequence, with context. Antigen unknown. This may be a read error, as it is one base from a much larger clone. This record belongs to a study of T cells in Graves' hyperthyroidism and ophthalmopathy. General study findings and limits: In validation, the model predicted ophthalmopathy. These predictions came a median roughly seven months before onset. Among clonotypes expanded in thyroid above 0.001, most were also found in blood.

TCR beta CDR3 regions were amplified from RNA transcripts. Researchers ran a first-round RT-PCR on the TCR CDR3 using the HTBI primer set. MiXCR, run by TCRdb on the multiplex PCR reads, gives a single entry per CDR3 protein. The sample records about 540,000 distinct CDR3 sequences, around 42% being singletons. The CDR3 has 16 residues. V gave up 4 bases and J gave up 2 bases; unmatched junction bases: 6. Germline CDR1 is MRHNA and CDR2 is SNTAGT. Disease duration under 2 months; hyperthyroidism patients were aged 18 to 65. Diagnoses were established using clinical symptoms, serum thyroxine and TRAb, thyroid ultrasound and orbital computed tomography.

The genes are TRBV6-4 and TRBJ2-2; 8 bases fit TRBD1. The clonotype comes from a young woman with Graves' hyperthyroidism. Source material: peripheral blood or thyroid tissue (not recorded which). This chain's CDR3 is CASSGRDRPNTGELFF. Here the CDR3 DNA reads TGTGCCAGCAGTGGCAGGGACAGGCCTAACACCGGGGAGCTGTTTTTT.